In its sample, the clone carrying this T cell receptor (beta chain) was seen many times. The antigen is not known. The J segment lost 7 bases and the V segment lost 6 bases, leaving 11 bases of the junction unmatched. CDR3 length: 16 amino acids. Per germline, CDR1 MNHEY and CDR2 SMNVEV (reference sequence). These data come from a study of regulatory T cells in long-lasting Graves disease. Study-level points and caveats: A limited number of samples was an acknowledged limitation.

In building TCR beta libraries, iRepertoire HTBI primers were used together with Arm-PCR of CDR3 regions. TCRdb itself ran the multiplex PCR reads through MiXCR, one entry per CDR3 protein. Seen here are 530,000 or so distinct CDR3 sequences, approximately 13% observed once, and the top ten hold roughly 10%. Time point reported: newly diagnosed GD, antithyroid drugs for less than 3 months. Following extraction of RNA from PBMCs, that RNA was used to make the TCR library. This sample was also put to use in a study of T cells in Graves' hyperthyroidism and ophthalmopathy. From that study: Researchers ran a first-round RT-PCR on the TCR CDR3 using the HTBI primer set. Most thyroid clonotypes expanded above 0.001 appeared in blood too. Ophthalmopathy prediction by the model preceded onset by a median about 6.8 months.

The sequenced sample was peripheral blood mononuclear cells (PBMCs), obtained at new diagnosis, from a patient treated with antithyroid drugs. This clonotype was obtained from a man aged 30-40 years with Graves disease. The J gene is TRBJ1-6, the V gene TRBV27, with 8 bases that match TRBD1. The CDR3 nucleotides are TGTGCCAGCAGCCCAATTACCCGGACAGGGAATTCACCCCTCCACTTT. This codes for CASSPITRTGNSPLHF.